One and the same sample provided the 21 T cell receptor beta chains below, sequenced in a study of cytomegalovirus exposure and HLA in healthy donors. It was with 60 Vbeta and 13 Jbeta primers that the PCR ran. Measured with immunoSEQ multiplex PCR; TCRdb has only the in-frame clones, and not every one. The sample comprises roughly 98,000 clones, 70% to 80% of which are singletons, and about 3.5% rests with the top ten. What was sequenced was PBMCs. These receptors were taken from a man between 40 and 49 years old in good health and CMV-seronegative.

V is TRBV15 and J is TRBJ1-5; 11 nucleotides agree with TRBD1. V lost 7 bases, J lost 7 bases, and 9 bases stayed unmatched. Germline CDR1 is LNHNV and CDR2 is YYDKDF (reference sequence). The CDR3 consists of 15 residues. In nucleotides, the CDR3 is TGTGCCACCACCCCGGACAGGGGGCCGTTCCAGCCCCAGCATTTT. Translation: CATTPDRGPFQPQHF.

The V and J genes are TRBV5-1 and TRBJ1-3, with D possibly matching TRBD1 (6 bases). Between the trimmed V and J ends, which lost 0 bases and 4 bases, there was a span of 11 bases. The CDR3 length is 15 residues. Per the germline V gene, CDR1 is SGHRS and CDR2 is YFSETQ. The CDR3 reads CASSLDPGTGNTIYF. The CDR3 nucleotides read TGCGCCAGCAGCTTGGATCCGGGGACAGGAAACACCATATATTTT. The variable domain in full, completed from reference TRBV5-1 and TRBJ1-3, reads KAGVTQTPRYLIKTRGQQVTLSCSPISGHRSVSWYQQTPGQGLQFLFEYFSETQRNKGNFPGRFSGRQFSNSRSEMNVSTLELGDSALYLCASSLDPGTGNTIYFGEGSWLTVV.

The chain carries TRBV21-1 and TRBJ2-3; TRBD2 is taken as the D call from the table, unchecked against the DNA. TRBV21-1 is a documented pseudogene. This CDR3 has 15 residues. The CDR3 nucleotides are TGTGCCAGCAGCAAGAAAAAGCTAGCCGGAGATACGCAGTATTTT. Protein: CASSKKKLAGDTQYF.

In DNA form, the CDR3 reads TGCGCCAGCAGCCCGGGGTACGAGCAGTACTTC. Its protein product is CASSPGYEQYF. This chain joins TRBV5-1 and TRBJ2-7; perhaps TRBD2 as D (5 bases). CDR3 length equals 11 residues. Germline V CDR1 and CDR2: SGHRS, YFSETQ. V lost 4 bases and J 4 bases, leaving 6 bases between the germline ends.

This sequence joins TRBV19 and TRBJ2-5, with D perhaps matching TRBD2 (5 bases). Germline loops: CDR1 LNHDA, CDR2 SQIVND (reference sequence). The CDR3 spans 15 residues. Deletions cut 5 bases from V and 4 bases from J, with 17 bases between. CDR3 sequence (DNA): TGTGCCAGTAGTGGATGGACTGGAGGAGGAGAGACCCAGTACTTC. Its translation: CASSGWTGGGETQYF. Based on the CDR3 plus reference TRBV19 and TRBJ2-5, the full variable domain is DGGITQSPKYLFRKEGQNVTLSCEQNLNHDAMYWYRQDPGQGLRLIYYSQIVNDFQKGDIAEGYSVSREKKESFPLTVTSAQKNPTAFYLCASSGWTGGGETQYFGPGTRLLVL.

The chain employs TRBV19 and TRBJ2-6, with D unresolved. Germline CDR1 is LNHDA and CDR2 is SQIVND (reference sequence). V gave up 8 bases and J gave up 0 bases, with 11 bases separating them. The CDR3 is 15 amino acids. CDR3 bases: TGTGCCAGTTCTCGCGTAAGCTCTGGGGCCAACGTCCTGACTTTC. It translates to CASSRVSSGANVLTF.

This sequence joins TRBV2 and TRBJ2-7; a weak D match, TRBD1 (5 bases). CDR1 and CDR2 (germline): SNHLY, FYNNEI. Trimming took off 9 bases at V and 5 bases at J, with 17 bases between the two ends. CDR3 length: 13 amino acids. The CDR3 DNA is TGTGCCAGTAGGGGTCCCGGGTTGGACGAGCAGTACTTC. As protein: CASRGPGLDEQYF.

The chain joins TRBV28 to TRBJ1-5; TRBD1 might be the D (5 bases). Germline V CDR1 and CDR2: MDHEN, SYDVKM. Trimming left V 2 bases short and J 1 base short, with 9 bases between. The CDR3 has 15 residues. DNA for the CDR3: TGTGCCAGCAGTTTAGGGGGGAAAAGCAATCAGCCCCAGCATTTT. The encoded protein is CASSLGGKSNQPQHF.

The chain links TRBV6-1 to TRBJ2-3, with 10 bases fitting TRBD1. The germline CDR1 and CDR2 sequences are MNHNS and SASEGT. V dropped 3 bases and J dropped 3; count of bases not matched to a gene: 3. This CDR3 comprises 15 residues. The CDR3 loop is CASSEGQGRTDTQYF. CDR3 coding DNA: TGTGCCAGCAGTGAGGGACAGGGGAGAACAGATACGCAGTATTTT.

The chain recombines TRBV15 with TRBJ1-5, with D unclear. Germline CDR1 LNHNV, CDR2 YYDKDF (reference sequence). The CDR3 covers 15 residues. The V and J ends lost 1 base and 1 base respectively, with 8 bases between them. As DNA, the CDR3 is TGTGCCACCAGCAGAGCCGGGATCAGCAATCAGCCCCAGCATTTT. It yields the protein CATSRAGISNQPQHF.

The CDR3 DNA is TGTGCCACCCGGTCCGCAGTCGAGCGGGGTGAGCAGTTCTTC. It codes for CATRSAVERGEQFF. V and J are TRBV6-1 and TRBJ2-1; 7 nucleotides match TRBD2. The CDR3 loop spans 14 amino acids. The J segment lost 9 bases and the V segment lost 10 bases, leaving 15 bases of the junction unmatched. Germline-derived CDR1 and CDR2 are MNHNS and SASEGT.

This rearrangement joins TRBV6-1 to TRBJ2-5; TRBD2 might be the D (6 bases). The CDR3 covers 13 residues. The germline gives CDR1 MNHNS, CDR2 SASEGT. The germline V and J ends were trimmed by 6 bases and 5 bases, with 13 bases remaining between them. CDR3 sequence: CASSTSLKETQYF. As DNA, the CDR3 is TGTGCCAGCAGCACTAGCTTAAAGGAGACCCAGTACTTC.

The chain has TRBV18 and TRBJ2-7, with TRBD1 matching over 8 bases. The CDR3 length is 14 residues. The germline CDR1 and CDR2 sequences are KGHSH and LQKENI. Trimming cost V 4 bases and J 6 bases; bases outside gene matches: 8. The CDR3 DNA reads TGTGCCAGCTCACTGACCCAGGGGGCAAGCGAGCAGTACTTC. This translates into CASSLTQGASEQYF.

The chain carries TRBV19 and TRBJ2-1; the match to TRBD1 covers 10 bases. Germline loops: CDR1 LNHDA, CDR2 SQIVND (reference sequence). CDR3 length equals 13 residues. Trimming cost V 8 bases and J 6 bases; bases outside gene matches: 4. The CDR3 region is CASADRGRNEQFF. CDR3 DNA sequence: TGTGCCAGTGCAGACAGGGGGCGCAATGAGCAGTTCTTC.

This clone was observed a single time. The gene calls are TRBV28 and TRBJ2-5, with TRBD1 identical over 12 bases. The CDR3 runs 16 residues. J lost 1 base, V lost 6 bases, and 6 bases had no gene match. From germline, CDR1 is MDHEN and CDR2 SYDVKM. CDR3: CASRGRDRGLQETQYF. The CDR3 nucleotides read TGTGCCAGCAGAGGCCGGGACAGGGGGCTCCAAGAGACCCAGTACTTC.

The V and J genes are TRBV7-9 and TRBJ1-2; 8 positions match TRBD1. With 3 bases clipped from V and 7 bases from J, the junction kept 7 bases outside the gene matches. The CDR3 sequence is 14 residues long. Germline V lookup: CDR1 SEHNR, CDR2 FQNEAQ (reference sequence). The CDR3 spells CASSFDRGFGGYTF. The CDR3 DNA reads TGTGCCAGCAGCTTCGACAGGGGTTTCGGTGGCTACACCTTC.

The gene calls are TRBV28 and TRBJ2-5, with 8 bases lining up with TRBD1. The CDR3 loop spans 14 amino acids. V lost 4 bases and J lost 11; bases outside the gene matches: 12. Germline CDR1 MDHEN, CDR2 SYDVKM. In DNA, the CDR3 is TGTGCCAGCAGTTCAATTCAGGGGGCACGGGAGCAGTACTTC. Amino acid sequence: CASSSIQGAREQYF.

The chain recombines TRBV30 with TRBJ2-7, with D uncertain. CDR3 length equals 12 residues. V was clipped by 3 bases and J by 2 bases, with 8 bases between them. The germline gives CDR1 GTSNPN, CDR2 SVGIG (reference sequence). CDR3 residues: CAWRPNTYEQYF. DNA of the CDR3: TGTGCCTGGAGACCCAACACCTACGAGCAGTACTTC.

The rearrangement joins TRBV7-9 to TRBJ2-1; 8 bases line up with TRBD2. The J segment lost 0 bases and the V segment lost 3 bases, leaving 7 bases of the junction unmatched. The CDR3 consists of 17 residues. CDR1 is SEHNR and CDR2 is FQNEAQ in the germline V gene (reference sequence). The CDR3 reads CASSFVAGPFSYNEQFF. CDR3 DNA: TGTGCCAGCAGCTTCGTAGCGGGACCCTTCTCCTACAATGAGCAGTTCTTC.

On this clone itself: Different DNA sequences within this sample yield the same CDR3. This sequence joins TRBV2 and TRBJ1-1; D is undetermined. The CDR3 runs 13 residues. V lost 4 bases to trimming and J lost 0 bases, with 6 bases between them. Per the germline V gene, CDR1 is SNHLY and CDR2 is FYNNEI. The CDR3 region is CASSGQMNTEAFF. In nucleotides, the CDR3 is TGTGCCAGCAGTGGTCAAATGAACACTGAAGCTTTCTTT. The whole variable domain, remainder taken from reference TRBV2 and TRBJ1-1, is EPEVTQTPSHQVTQMGQEVILRCVPISNHLYFYWYRQILGQKVEFLVSFYNNEISEKSEIFDDQFSVERPDGSNFTLKIRSTKLEDSAMYFCASSGQMNTEAFFGQGTRLTVV.

The rearrangement links TRBV5-8 to TRBJ2-3, with 7 bases that match TRBD2. From germline, CDR1 is SGHTS and CDR2 YDEGEE. The CDR3 runs to 17 residues. Trimming at V came to 6 bases and at J to 1 base, leaving 14 bases not matched to a gene. The CDR3 loop is CASTAVGGSVGTDTQYF. The CDR3 region has the DNA TGTGCCAGCACCGCAGTGGGAGGGTCAGTAGGCACAGATACGCAGTATTTT.